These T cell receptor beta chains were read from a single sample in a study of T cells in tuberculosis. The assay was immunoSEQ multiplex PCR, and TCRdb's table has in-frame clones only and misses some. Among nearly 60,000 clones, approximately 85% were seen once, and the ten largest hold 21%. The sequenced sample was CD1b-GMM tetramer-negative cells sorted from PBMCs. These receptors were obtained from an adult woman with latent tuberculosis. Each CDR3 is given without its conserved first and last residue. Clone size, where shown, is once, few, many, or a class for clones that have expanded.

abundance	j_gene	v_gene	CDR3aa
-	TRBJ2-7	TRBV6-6	ASSYGLLAPYEQY
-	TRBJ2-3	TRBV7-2	ASSNTVGRRTDTQY
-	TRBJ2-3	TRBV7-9	ASSFLTSGTDTQY
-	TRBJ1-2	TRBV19	ASSPGQGPYGYT
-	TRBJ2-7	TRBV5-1	ASSLVRGEDEQY
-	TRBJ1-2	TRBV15	ATSRDFSGVGYT
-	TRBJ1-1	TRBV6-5	ASSLQINTEAF
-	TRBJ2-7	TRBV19	ASSIGLLLAGNHEQY
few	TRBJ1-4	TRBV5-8	ASSLTGQDEKLF
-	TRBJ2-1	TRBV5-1	ASSWGGPYNEQF
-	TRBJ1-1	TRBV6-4	ASSEREDTEAF
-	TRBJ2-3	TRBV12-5	ASGPSGGNTDTQY
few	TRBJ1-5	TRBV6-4	ASSARRTDQPQH
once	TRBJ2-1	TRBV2	ASSEYYNEQF
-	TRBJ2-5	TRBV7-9	ASSPDRGLGETQY